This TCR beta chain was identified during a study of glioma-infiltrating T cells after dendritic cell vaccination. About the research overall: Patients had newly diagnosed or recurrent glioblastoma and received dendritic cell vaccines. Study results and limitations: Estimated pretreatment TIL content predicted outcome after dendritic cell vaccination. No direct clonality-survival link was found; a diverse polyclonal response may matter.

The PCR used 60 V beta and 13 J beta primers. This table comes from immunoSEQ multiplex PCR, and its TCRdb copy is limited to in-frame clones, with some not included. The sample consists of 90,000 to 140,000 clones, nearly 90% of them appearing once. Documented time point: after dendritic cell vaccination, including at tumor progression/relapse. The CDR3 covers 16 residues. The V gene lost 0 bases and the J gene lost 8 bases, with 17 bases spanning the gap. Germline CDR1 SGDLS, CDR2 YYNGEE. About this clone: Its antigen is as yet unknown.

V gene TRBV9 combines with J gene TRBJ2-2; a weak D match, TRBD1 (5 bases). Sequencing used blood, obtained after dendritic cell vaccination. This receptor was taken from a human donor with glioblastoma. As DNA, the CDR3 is TGTGCCAGCAGCGTAGTAACAGGTCGGATCTCAGGGGAGCTGTTTTTT. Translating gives CASSVVTGRISGELFF.